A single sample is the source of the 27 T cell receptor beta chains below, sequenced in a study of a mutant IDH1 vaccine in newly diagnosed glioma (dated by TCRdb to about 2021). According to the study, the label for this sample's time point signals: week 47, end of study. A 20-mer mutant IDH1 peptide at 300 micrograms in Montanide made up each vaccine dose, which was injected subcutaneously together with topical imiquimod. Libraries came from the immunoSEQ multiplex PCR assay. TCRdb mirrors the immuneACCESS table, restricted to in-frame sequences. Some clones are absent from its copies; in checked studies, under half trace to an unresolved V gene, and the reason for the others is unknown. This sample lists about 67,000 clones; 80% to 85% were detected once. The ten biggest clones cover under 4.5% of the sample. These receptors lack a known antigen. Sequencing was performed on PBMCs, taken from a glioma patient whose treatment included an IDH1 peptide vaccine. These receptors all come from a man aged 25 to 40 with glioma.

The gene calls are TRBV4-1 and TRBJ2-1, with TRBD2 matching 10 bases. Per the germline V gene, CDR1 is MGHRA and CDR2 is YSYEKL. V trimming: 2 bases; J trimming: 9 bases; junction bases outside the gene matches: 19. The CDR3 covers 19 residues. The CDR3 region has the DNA TGCGCCAGCAGCCAACTTCCATTAAAGGGTAGCGGGGGGCCCGGTGAGCAGTTCTTC. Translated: CASSQLPLKGSGGPGEQFF.

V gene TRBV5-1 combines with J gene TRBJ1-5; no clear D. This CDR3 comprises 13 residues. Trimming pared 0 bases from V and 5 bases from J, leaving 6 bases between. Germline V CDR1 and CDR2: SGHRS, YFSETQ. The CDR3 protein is CASSLEGHQPQHF. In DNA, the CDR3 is TGCGCCAGCAGCTTGGAAGGGCATCAGCCCCAGCATTTT.

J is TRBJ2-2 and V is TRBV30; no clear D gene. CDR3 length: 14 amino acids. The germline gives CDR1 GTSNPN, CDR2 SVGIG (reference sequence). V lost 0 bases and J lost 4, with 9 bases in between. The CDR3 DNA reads TGTGCCTGGAGTGTAAAAAGTTCCACCGGGGAGCTGTTTTTT. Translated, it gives CAWSVKSSTGELFF. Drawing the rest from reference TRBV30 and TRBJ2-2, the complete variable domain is SQTIHQWPATLVQPVGSPLSLECTVEGTSNPNLYWYRQAAGRGLQLLFYSVGIGQISSEVPQNLSASRPQDRQFILSSKKLLLSDSGFYLCAWSVKSSTGELFFGEGSRLTVL.

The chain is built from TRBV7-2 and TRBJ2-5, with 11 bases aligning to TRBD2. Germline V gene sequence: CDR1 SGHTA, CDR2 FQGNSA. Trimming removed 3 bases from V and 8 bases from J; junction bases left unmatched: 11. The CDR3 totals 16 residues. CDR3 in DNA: TGTGCCAGCAGCTTCGGGGGACTAGCGGCTACTCGAACCCAGTACTTC. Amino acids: CASSFGGLAATRTQYF.

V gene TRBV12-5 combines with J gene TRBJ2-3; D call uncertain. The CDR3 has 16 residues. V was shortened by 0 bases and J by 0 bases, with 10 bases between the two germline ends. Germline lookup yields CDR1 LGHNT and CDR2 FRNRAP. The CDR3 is CASGLVASHSTDTQYF. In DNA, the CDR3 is TGTGCTAGTGGTTTGGTAGCCTCACATAGCACAGATACGCAGTATTTT.

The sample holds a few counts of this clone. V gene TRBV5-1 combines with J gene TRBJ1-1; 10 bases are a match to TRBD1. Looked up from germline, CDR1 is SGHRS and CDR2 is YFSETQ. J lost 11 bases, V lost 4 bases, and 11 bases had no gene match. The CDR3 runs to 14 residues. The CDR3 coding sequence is TGCGCCAGCAGCGAGAGGGACAGGGGAGCTAAGGCTTTCTTT. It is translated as CASSERDRGAKAFF.

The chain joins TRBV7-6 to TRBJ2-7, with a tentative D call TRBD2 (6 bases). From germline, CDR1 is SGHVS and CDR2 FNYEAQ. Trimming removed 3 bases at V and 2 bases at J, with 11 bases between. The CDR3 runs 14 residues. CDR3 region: CASSFAEGTYEQYF. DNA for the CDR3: TGTGCCAGCAGCTTCGCGGAGGGAACCTACGAGCAGTACTTC.

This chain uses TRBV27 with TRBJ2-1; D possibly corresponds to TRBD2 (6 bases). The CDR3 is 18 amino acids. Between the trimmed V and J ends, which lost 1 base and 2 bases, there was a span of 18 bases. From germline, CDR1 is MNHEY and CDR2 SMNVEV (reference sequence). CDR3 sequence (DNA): TGTGCCAGCAGTTTATATCTTTCGGCGGGGAGTCCCTACAATGAGCAGTTCTTC. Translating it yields CASSLYLSAGSPYNEQFF.

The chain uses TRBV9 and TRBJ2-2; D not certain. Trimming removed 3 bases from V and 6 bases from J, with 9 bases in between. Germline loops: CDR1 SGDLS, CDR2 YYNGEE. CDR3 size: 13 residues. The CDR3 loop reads CASSGGLPGELFF. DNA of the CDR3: TGTGCCAGCAGCGGAGGCCTCCCCGGGGAGCTGTTTTTT.

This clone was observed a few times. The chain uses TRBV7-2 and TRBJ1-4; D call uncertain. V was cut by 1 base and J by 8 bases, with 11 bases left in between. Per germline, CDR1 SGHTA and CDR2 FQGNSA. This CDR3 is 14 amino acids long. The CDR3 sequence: CASSLVRGSEKLFF. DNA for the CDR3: TGTGCCAGCAGCTTAGTGAGAGGGTCCGAAAAACTGTTTTTT.

This CDR3 reads CASKDRDRGIYNEQFF. The CDR3 region has the DNA TGTGCCAGTAAAGACCGGGACAGGGGGATATACAATGAGCAGTTCTTC. This chain connects TRBV19 to TRBJ2-1; 11 bases are a match to TRBD1. With 7 bases clipped from V and 4 bases from J, the junction kept 9 bases outside the gene matches. Germline-derived CDR1 and CDR2 are LNHDA and SQIVND (reference sequence). The CDR3 consists of 16 residues. The full variable domain, rest sourced from reference TRBV19 and TRBJ2-1, is DGGITQSPKYLFRKEGQNVTLSCEQNLNHDAMYWYRQDPGQGLRLIYYSQIVNDFQKGDIAEGYSVSREKKESFPLTVTSAQKNPTAFYLCASKDRDRGIYNEQFFGPGTRLTVL.

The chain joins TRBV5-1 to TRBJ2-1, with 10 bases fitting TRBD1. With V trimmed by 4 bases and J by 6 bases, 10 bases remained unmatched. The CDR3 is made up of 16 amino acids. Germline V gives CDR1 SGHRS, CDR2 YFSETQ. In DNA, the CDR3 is TGCGCCAGCAGCCCCACCATCCGGACAGGGGGCAATGAGCAGTTCTTC. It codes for CASSPTIRTGGNEQFF.

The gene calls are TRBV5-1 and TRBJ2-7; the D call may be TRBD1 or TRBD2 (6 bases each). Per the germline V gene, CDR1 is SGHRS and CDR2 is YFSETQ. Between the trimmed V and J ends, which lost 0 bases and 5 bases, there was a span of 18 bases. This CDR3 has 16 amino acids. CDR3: CASSLVPGGPTNEQYF. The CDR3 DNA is TGCGCCAGCAGCTTGGTGCCCGGGGGCCCCACGAACGAGCAGTACTTC.

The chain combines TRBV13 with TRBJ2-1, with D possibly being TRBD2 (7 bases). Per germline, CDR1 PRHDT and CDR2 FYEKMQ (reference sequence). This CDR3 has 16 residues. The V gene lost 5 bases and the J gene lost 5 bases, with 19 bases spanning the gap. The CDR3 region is CASSPREWGANNEQFF. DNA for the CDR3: TGTGCCAGCAGCCCGCGGGAGTGGGGGGCCAACAATGAGCAGTTCTTC.

CDR3 DNA: TGTGCCAGCAGGGCTAGCGGGGACCCAACCTACGAGCAGTACTTC. Translating gives CASRASGDPTYEQYF. The chain employs TRBV7-9 and TRBJ2-7, with 9 bases matching TRBD2. CDR1 and CDR2 (germline): SEHNR, FQNEAQ (reference sequence). V was pared by 6 bases and J by 2 bases, with 8 bases of the junction left unmatched. The CDR3 totals 15 residues.

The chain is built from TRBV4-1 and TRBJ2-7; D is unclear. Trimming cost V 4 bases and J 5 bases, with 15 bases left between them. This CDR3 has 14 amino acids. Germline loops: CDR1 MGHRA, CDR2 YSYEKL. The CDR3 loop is CASSLAQTEDEQYF. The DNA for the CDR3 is TGCGCCAGCAGCCTGGCCCAGACCGAAGACGAGCAGTACTTC.

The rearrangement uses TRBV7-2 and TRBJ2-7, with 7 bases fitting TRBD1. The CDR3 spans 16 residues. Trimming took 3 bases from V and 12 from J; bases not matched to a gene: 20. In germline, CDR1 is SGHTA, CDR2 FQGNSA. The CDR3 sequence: CASSFLLVPPQNRGYF. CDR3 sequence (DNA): TGTGCCAGCAGCTTCCTCTTAGTCCCTCCACAAAACAGGGGGTACTTC. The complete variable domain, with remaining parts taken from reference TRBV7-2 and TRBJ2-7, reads GAGVSQSPSNKVTEKGKDVELRCDPISGHTALYWYRQSLGQGLEFLIYFQGNSAPDKSGLPSDRFSAERTGGSVSTLTIQRTQQEDSAVYLCASSFLLVPPQNRGYFGPGTRLTVT.

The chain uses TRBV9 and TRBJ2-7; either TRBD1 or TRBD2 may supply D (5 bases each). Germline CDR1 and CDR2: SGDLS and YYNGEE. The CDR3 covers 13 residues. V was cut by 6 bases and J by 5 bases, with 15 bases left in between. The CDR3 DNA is TGTGCCAGCAACGCCGGCAGGGAGAACGAGCAGTACTTC. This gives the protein CASNAGRENEQYF.

CDR3 amino acids: CASSGSPLTSYGYTF. CDR3 nucleotides: TGTGCCAGCAGTGGGTCCCCCCTGACGAGCTATGGCTACACCTTC. The chain uses TRBV2 and TRBJ1-2, with D hard to call. Trimming pared 4 bases from V and 4 bases from J, leaving 16 bases between. CDR1 is SNHLY, CDR2 FYNNEI, per germline. The CDR3 has 15 amino acids.

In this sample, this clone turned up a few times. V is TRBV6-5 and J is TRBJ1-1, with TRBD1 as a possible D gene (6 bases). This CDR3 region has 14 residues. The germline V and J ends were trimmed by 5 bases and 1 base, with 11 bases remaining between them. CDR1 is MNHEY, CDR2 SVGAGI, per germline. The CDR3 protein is CASSKTGKNTEAFF. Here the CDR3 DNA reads TGTGCCAGCAGTAAGACAGGAAAGAACACTGAAGCTTTCTTT.

CDR3 nucleotides: TGTGCCAGCAGCGAGACCGGGACGATCAATGAGCAGTTCTTC. Encoded protein: CASSETGTINEQFF. This rearrangement joins TRBV5-6 to TRBJ2-1; tentatively, D is TRBD1 or TRBD2 (5 bases each). V was clipped by 4 bases and J by 6 bases, with 14 bases between them. Germline-derived CDR1 and CDR2 are SGHDT and YYEEEE. The CDR3 has 14 residues.

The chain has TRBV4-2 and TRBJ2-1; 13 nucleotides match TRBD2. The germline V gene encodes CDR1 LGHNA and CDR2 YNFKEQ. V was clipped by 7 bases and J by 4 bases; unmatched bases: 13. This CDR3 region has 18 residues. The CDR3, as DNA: TGTGCCAGCACCGACTGGGGGGGACTAGCGGGGACATACAATGAGCAGTTCTTC. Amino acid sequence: CASTDWGGLAGTYNEQFF.

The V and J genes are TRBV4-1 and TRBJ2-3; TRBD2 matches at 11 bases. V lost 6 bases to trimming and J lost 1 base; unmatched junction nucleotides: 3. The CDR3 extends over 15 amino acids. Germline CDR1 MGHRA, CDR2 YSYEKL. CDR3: CASSTSGGRTDTQYF. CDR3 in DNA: TGCGCCAGCAGTACTAGCGGGGGCCGCACAGATACGCAGTATTTT.

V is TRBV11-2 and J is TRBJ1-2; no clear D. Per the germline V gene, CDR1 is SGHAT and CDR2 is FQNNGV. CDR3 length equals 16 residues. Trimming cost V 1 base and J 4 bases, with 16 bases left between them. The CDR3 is CASSLGDTGPSYGYTF. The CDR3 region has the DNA TGTGCCAGCAGCTTAGGTGACACTGGGCCTTCCTATGGCTACACCTTC.

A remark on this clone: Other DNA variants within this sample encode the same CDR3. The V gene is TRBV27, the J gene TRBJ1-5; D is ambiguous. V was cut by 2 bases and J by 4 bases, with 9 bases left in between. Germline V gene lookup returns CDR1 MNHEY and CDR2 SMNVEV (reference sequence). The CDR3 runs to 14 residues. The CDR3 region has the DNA TGTGCCAGCAGTTTAGGAGGAGTTAATCAGCCCCAGCATTTT. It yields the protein CASSLGGVNQPQHF.

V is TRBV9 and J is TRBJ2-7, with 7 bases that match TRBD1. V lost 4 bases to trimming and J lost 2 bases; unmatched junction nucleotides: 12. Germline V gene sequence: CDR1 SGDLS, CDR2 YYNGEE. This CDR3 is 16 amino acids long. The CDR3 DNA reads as TGTGCCAGCAGCTCCTCCGGGACAGCGTACCCCTACGAGCAGTACTTC. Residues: CASSSSGTAYPYEQYF.

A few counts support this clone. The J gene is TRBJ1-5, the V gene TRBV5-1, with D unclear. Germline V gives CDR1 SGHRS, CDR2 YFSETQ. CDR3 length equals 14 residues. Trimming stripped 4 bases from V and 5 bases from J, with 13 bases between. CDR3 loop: CASSLDGVDQPQHF. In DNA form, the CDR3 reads TGCGCCAGCAGCCTGGATGGGGTGGATCAGCCCCAGCATTTT.